These 14 T cell receptor beta chains were all obtained from the same sample, sequenced in a study of molecular identifiers for immune sequencing clone quantification. Via MiXCR, TCRdb re-called the PCR reads, giving one row per CDR3 protein. The repertoire consists of about 510,000 distinct CDR3 sequences, with around 21% occurring once and the leading ten covering about 0.84%. Sequences were obtained from naive CD8+ T cells from blood, with Jurkat cell RNA spiked in. Indicated subset: FACS-sorted CD8+CD4-CCR7+CD45RA+ naive T cells. Receptor source: a human donor in good health. Some libraries in this study had Jurkat cell RNA spiked in.

A few counts support this clonotype. The CDR3 sequence: CSALPSGSSYNEQFF. In DNA form, the CDR3 reads TGCAGTGCTTTACCTAGCGGGAGCTCCTACAATGAGCAGTTCTTC. V and J are TRBV20-1 and TRBJ2-1; 10 bases agree with TRBD2. The trim removed 5 bases at V and 0 bases at J, leaving 4 bases unmatched. Germline CDR1 reads DFQATT; CDR2 reads SNEGSKA (reference sequence). This CDR3 has 15 residues.

The chain couples TRBV2 to TRBJ2-7; 7 bases fit TRBD1. Trimming took 7 bases from V and 2 from J; bases not matched to a gene: 11. The CDR3 runs to 15 residues. The germline CDR1 and CDR2 sequences are SNHLY and FYNNEI. In DNA form, the CDR3 reads TGTGCCAGCATTCGAAGACAGGGTCGCACCTACGAGCAGTACTTC. Its protein is CASIRRQGRTYEQYF.

This clonotype was counted ten times or more. This sequence joins TRBV5-6 and TRBJ2-7; possible D gene TRBD2, 6 bases. V was pared by 0 bases and J by 2 bases, with 9 bases between. Germline V gives CDR1 SGHDT, CDR2 YYEEEE. This CDR3 has 14 residues. For the CDR3, the DNA is TGTGCCAGCAGCTTGGGGGGACTGACCTACGAGCAGTACTTC. Translation: CASSLGGLTYEQYF.

Regarding this clonotype: Given a much more abundant clone one base away, this may be a read error. V is TRBV5-1 and J is TRBJ2-7; D is uncertain. CDR1 is SGHRS, CDR2 YFSETQ, per germline. The CDR3 extends over 15 amino acids. The CDR3 DNA reads as TGCGCCAGCAGCTTGGAAGGGAATAGGTCCTGCGAGCAGTACTTC. This encodes CASSLEGNRSCEQYF.

This clonotype occurred a few times. V gene TRBV28 combines with J gene TRBJ1-3; D unclear. This CDR3 is built from 14 residues. Per the germline V gene, CDR1 is MDHEN and CDR2 is SYDVKM. V was trimmed by 4 bases and J by 3 bases, leaving 10 bases between them. CDR3 region: CASSSPFNGNTIYF. CDR3 DNA: TGTGCCAGCAGTTCCCCGTTTAATGGAAACACCATATATTTT. Based on the CDR3 plus reference TRBV28 and TRBJ1-3, the full variable domain is DVKVTQSSRYLVKRTGEKVFLECVQDMDHENMFWYRQDPGLGLRLIYFSYDVKMKEKGDIPEGYSVSREKKERFSLILESASTNQTSMYLCASSSPFNGNTIYFGEGSWLTVV.

This chain uses TRBV9 with TRBJ1-5, with 10 bases matching TRBD1. V was clipped by 2 bases and J by 5 bases; unmatched bases: 4. The CDR3 is 15 amino acids. CDR1 is SGDLS, CDR2 YYNGEE, per germline. The CDR3 loop is CASSVSGTGDQPQHF. Here the CDR3 DNA reads TGTGCCAGCAGCGTTTCGGGGACAGGGGATCAGCCCCAGCATTTT.

This clonotype came up many times. The gene calls are TRBV30 and TRBJ1-1, with 7 bases identical to TRBD1. The length of the CDR3 is 15 residues. After removal of 5 bases from V and 0 bases from J, the junction contained 9 bases not matched to a gene. CDR1 and CDR2 from the germline V gene are GTSNPN and SVGIG (reference sequence). CDR3 DNA: TGTGCCTGGGTCCTAAGGGGGCAGGTGAACACTGAAGCTTTCTTT. It translates to CAWVLRGQVNTEAFF. Full variable domain (missing parts from reference TRBV30 and TRBJ1-1): SQTIHQWPATLVQPVGSPLSLECTVEGTSNPNLYWYRQAAGRGLQLLFYSVGIGQISSEVPQNLSASRPQDRQFILSSKKLLLSDSGFYLCAWVLRGQVNTEAFFGQGTRLTVV.

The chain's CDR3 is CASSLGPGMGTGELFF. CDR3 DNA sequence: TGTGCCAGCAGCTTAGGCCCAGGGATGGGCACCGGGGAGCTGTTTTTT. This rearrangement joins TRBV7-6 to TRBJ2-2; D is perhaps TRBD1 (5 bases). Germline V gene data show CDR1 as SGHVS and CDR2 as FNYEAQ. V was clipped by 1 base and J by 4 bases, with 13 bases between them. The CDR3 is 16 residues long.

V usage is TRBV19 and J usage is TRBJ1-4; the D is unclear. Germline loops: CDR1 LNHDA, CDR2 SQIVND (reference sequence). Deletions cut 0 bases from V and 9 bases from J, with 8 bases between. CDR3 length equals 13 residues. The CDR3 loop reads CASSIDMGQKLFF. The CDR3 DNA reads as TGTGCCAGTAGTATAGATATGGGTCAAAAACTGTTTTTT.

This clonotype was counted between two and nine times. A much larger clone sits a single nucleotide away, making a read error possible. This sequence joins TRBV11-2 and TRBJ2-7; 10 bases match TRBD2. The V gene's germline CDR1 is SGHAT and CDR2 FQNNGV. Trimming at V came to 2 bases and at J to 3 bases, leaving 1 base not matched to a gene. The CDR3 is 14 amino acids. The CDR3 DNA follows: TGTGCCAGCAGCTTATGGACTAGCGGCTACGAGCAGTACTTC. Protein product: CASSLWTSGYEQYF.

This clonotype has just a few counts. The chain is built from TRBV6-2 or TRBV6-3 and TRBJ1-3; 9 bases are shared with TRBD1. This CDR3 comprises 17 residues. Trimming removed 4 bases from V and 2 bases from J; junction bases left unmatched: 9. Germline CDR1 reads MNHEY; CDR2 reads SVGEGT. CDR3 bases: TGTGCCAGCAGTTCGGGACAGGGATTTATTGCTGGAAACACCATATATTTT. It codes for CASSSGQGFIAGNTIYF.

In this sample, this clonotype turned up many times. The V gene is TRBV10-3, the J gene TRBJ2-5; tentative D call: TRBD2 (5 bases). CDR3 length: 16 residues. Germline CDR1 reads ENHRY; CDR2 reads SYGVKD. Between the trimmed V and J ends, which lost 0 bases and 1 base, there was a span of 12 bases. Here the CDR3 DNA reads TGTGCCATCAGTGAGTCGGGAGCGACCGGCCAAGAGACCCAGTACTTC. Amino acids: CAISESGATGQETQYF.

This chain uses TRBV10-3 with TRBJ2-3, with 12 bases matching TRBD2. The junction had 3 bases not matched to a gene; V was cut back by 4 bases and J by 4 bases. This CDR3 has 15 amino acids. Germline CDR1 ENHRY, CDR2 SYGVKD. The DNA of the CDR3 is TGTGCCATCAGTGTGACTAGCGGGAGCCCAGATACGCAGTATTTT. Encoded protein: CAISVTSGSPDTQYF.

This clonotype was seen ten or more times. CDR3 nucleotide sequence: TGCGCCAGCAGCCGGGGGAGATTGAACACTGAAGCTTTCTTT. Its translation is CASSRGRLNTEAFF. This chain connects TRBV4-3 to TRBJ1-1; perhaps TRBD1 as D (5 bases). V lost 4 bases, J lost 0 bases, and 9 bases lay in between. This CDR3 has 14 amino acids. The V gene's germline CDR1 is LGHNA and CDR2 YSLEER.